This TCR beta chain was captured by sequencing in a study of T cell repertoires in cytomegalovirus infection. TCRdb reanalysed the reads using MiXCR and keeps one entry per CDR3 protein. The table shows hundreds of thousands of distinct CDR3 sequences, with less than 25% occurring only once. Unmatched junction bases numbered 15, after V lost 6 bases and J lost 0 bases. Germline V gene sequence: CDR1 SGHRS, CDR2 YFSETQ. CDR3 size: 19 residues. Note on this clonotype: The antigen is unknown.

Study results and limitations: Ex vivo, HLA-C-restricted CMV-specific TCR beta clonotypes prevailed over the rest of the response.

Material for sequencing was CD8+ T cells from PBMCs. This sequence originates from a human donor in good health (CMV status not recorded). Some clones in this sample may be carry-over from other donors' samples. The chain employs TRBV5-1 and TRBJ2-6; 7 nucleotides align to TRBD1. In DNA form, the CDR3 reads TGCGCCAGCACCCCGCGCGTCGGGGACAGACTCTCTGGGGCCAACGTCCTGACTTTC. Protein sequence: CASTPRVGDRLSGANVLTF.